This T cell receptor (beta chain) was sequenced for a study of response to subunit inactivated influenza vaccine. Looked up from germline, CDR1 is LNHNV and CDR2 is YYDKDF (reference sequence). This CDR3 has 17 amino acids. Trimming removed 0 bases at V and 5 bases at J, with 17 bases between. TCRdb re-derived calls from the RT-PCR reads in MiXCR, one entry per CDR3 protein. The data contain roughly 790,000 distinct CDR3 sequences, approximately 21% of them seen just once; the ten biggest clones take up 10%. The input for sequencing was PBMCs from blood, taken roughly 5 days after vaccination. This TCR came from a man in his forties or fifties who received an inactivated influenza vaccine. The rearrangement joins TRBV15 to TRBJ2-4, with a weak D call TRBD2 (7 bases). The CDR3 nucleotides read TGTGCCACCAGCAGAGATCAATTGGGGGGGCGCGAAAACATTCAGTACTTC. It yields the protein CATSRDQLGGRENIQYF.